The 23 T cell receptor beta chains given below trace back to one sample, sequenced in a study of Ad26.COV2.S vaccination and SARS-CoV-2 variants. Measured with immunoSEQ multiplex PCR; TCRdb has only the in-frame clones, and not every one. The table shows a few hundred thousand clones, with about 90% occurring only once. The treatment: some 20 received Ad26.COV2.S at low or high dose, single or two shots; roughly 5 received placebo; per-sample allocation not given. At day 63 after the first vaccine or placebo injection, samples were drawn. The starting material was peripheral blood, obtained in a trial of Ad26.COV2.S vaccine versus placebo. These receptors came from a person between 18 and 59 years old who received the Ad26.COV2.S COVID-19 vaccine or a placebo.

The chain recombines TRBV11-3 with TRBJ1-1; D gene unclear. This CDR3 region has 13 residues. V was trimmed by 3 bases and J by 0 bases, leaving 5 bases between them. The germline CDR1 and CDR2 sequences are SGHNT and YENEEA. The CDR3 region has the DNA TGTGCCAGCAGCTTCGCACTGAACACTGAAGCTTTCTTT. Translated: CASSFALNTEAFF.

The CDR3, as DNA: TGTGCCAGCAGGGGAGGACAGGCACCAGGTTATAGCAATCAGCCCCAGCATTTT. Translated, it gives CASRGGQAPGYSNQPQHF. This chain joins TRBV2 and TRBJ1-5, with TRBD1 matching 7 bases. The CDR3 consists of 18 residues. CDR1 and CDR2 (germline): SNHLY, FYNNEI. Trimming cost V 6 bases and J 0 bases; bases outside gene matches: 14.

The genes are TRBV3-1 (or the pseudogene TRBV3-2) and TRBJ2-4; D is unclear. The CDR3 runs to 13 residues. CDR1 and CDR2 (germline): LGHDT, YNNKEL (reference sequence). The V end lost 0 bases, the J end lost 9 bases, and 9 bases lay between the germline ends. The CDR3 nucleotides read TGTGCCAGCAGCCAAGATGGAGTAGGCATTCAGTACTTC. Its protein is CASSQDGVGIQYF.

The V gene is TRBV9, the J gene TRBJ2-7; D is perhaps TRBD2 (5 bases). Germline V gene data show CDR1 as SGDLS and CDR2 as YYNGEE. The CDR3 is made up of 15 amino acids. The germline V and J ends were trimmed by 2 bases and 0 bases, with 12 bases remaining between them. The CDR3 DNA follows: TGTGCCAGCAGCGTCTTAGACGGACTCTCCTACGAGCAGTACTTC. Residues: CASSVLDGLSYEQYF. Based on the CDR3 plus reference TRBV9 and TRBJ2-7, the full variable domain is DSGVTQTPKHLITATGQRVTLRCSPRSGDLSVYWYQQSLDQGLQFLIQYYNGEERAKGNILERFSAQQFPDLHSELNLSSLELGDSALYFCASSVLDGLSYEQYFGPGTRLTVT.

With regard to this clone: This same CDR3 is encoded by further DNA sequences in the sample. V and J are TRBV5-1 and TRBJ2-1; 13 nucleotides line up with TRBD2. The CDR3 consists of 15 residues. From germline, CDR1 is SGHRS and CDR2 YFSETQ. V shed 3 bases and J 4 bases; nucleotides not matched to a gene: 1. CDR3 in amino acids: CASSWGLAGYNEQFF. DNA for the CDR3: TGCGCCAGCAGCTGGGGACTAGCGGGATACAATGAGCAGTTCTTC.

In its sample, this clone was seen once. The rearrangement links TRBV6-5 to TRBJ2-2, with a tentative D call TRBD2 (6 bases). Trimming removed 8 bases from V and 3 bases from J, with 16 bases in between. Germline CDR1 and CDR2: MNHEY and SVGAGI. The CDR3 contains 15 residues. This chain's CDR3 is CASGRGSPYTGELFF. CDR3 coding DNA: TGTGCCAGCGGGCGGGGCAGCCCGTACACCGGGGAGCTGTTTTTT.

J is TRBJ2-3 and V is TRBV20-1; the D is unclear. Germline V gene lookup returns CDR1 DFQATT and CDR2 SNEGSKA (reference sequence). Trimming removed 5 bases from V and 5 bases from J, with 8 bases in between. CDR3 length: 11 amino acids. The CDR3 bases are TGCAGTGCTGACCACCAAGATACGCAGTATTTT. Encoded protein: CSADHQDTQYF.

V usage is TRBV28 and J usage is TRBJ2-1; tentative D call: TRBD1 (5 bases). Germline V gene data show CDR1 as MDHEN and CDR2 as SYDVKM. V lost 7 bases, J lost 6 bases, and 16 bases lay in between. CDR3 length: 14 amino acids. The CDR3 region is CASTLGHTFNEQFF. The CDR3 nucleotides read TGTGCCAGCACCCTGGGGCACACTTTCAATGAGCAGTTCTTC.

The chain combines TRBV6-2 or TRBV6-3 with TRBJ1-2; D is perhaps TRBD1 (6 bases). The CDR3 covers 14 residues. Germline CDR1 reads MNHEY; CDR2 reads SVGEGT. Trimming took off 6 bases at V and 6 bases at J, with 17 bases between the two ends. Written as DNA, the CDR3 is TGTGCCAGCAGCCTTACACAGGGAGTCGATGGCTACACCTTC. As protein: CASSLTQGVDGYTF.

The J gene is TRBJ2-1, the V gene TRBV2; 7 nucleotides line up with TRBD1. The V segment lost 4 bases and the J segment 6 bases; nucleotides outside the gene matches: 6. The germline V gene has CDR1 SNHLY and CDR2 FYNNEI. The CDR3 runs to 14 residues. For the CDR3, the DNA is TGTGCCAGCAGTGCTCAGGGGGTTGGCAATGAGCAGTTCTTC. Translated, it gives CASSAQGVGNEQFF.

CDR3 nucleotides: TGCGCCAGCAGCCAGACTGCAACTAATGAAAAACTGTTTTTT. Translating gives CASSQTATNEKLFF. The chain carries TRBV5-1 and TRBJ1-4; D is undetermined. V was cut by 4 bases and J by 0 bases, with 7 bases left in between. This CDR3 contains 14 residues. The germline V gene encodes CDR1 SGHRS and CDR2 YFSETQ.

The genes are TRBV3-1 (or the pseudogene TRBV3-2) and TRBJ2-1; no definite D call. Looked up from germline, CDR1 is LGHDT and CDR2 is YNNKEL (reference sequence). This CDR3 spans 15 amino acids. V gave up 0 bases and J gave up 4 bases, with 10 bases separating them. The CDR3 coding sequence is TGTGCCAGCAGCCAAGATTCGAGCAGTTACAATGAGCAGTTCTTC. It is translated as CASSQDSSSYNEQFF.

This chain uses TRBV11-2 with TRBJ2-7; D is possibly TRBD1 or TRBD2 (5 bases each). Trimming shortened V by 1 base and J by 2 bases, and 9 bases separated the two germline ends. Germline V lookup: CDR1 SGHAT, CDR2 FQNNGV. This CDR3 is 14 amino acids long. In DNA form, the CDR3 reads TGTGCCAGCAGCTTAGCGGGACGCCCCTACGAGCAGTACTTC. It translates to CASSLAGRPYEQYF.

This clone appeared once. This sequence joins TRBV4-2 and TRBJ2-5; D remains ambiguous. CDR3 size: 13 residues. Trimming took off 0 bases at V and 5 bases at J, with 7 bases between the two ends. Germline CDR1 LGHNA, CDR2 YNFKEQ. CDR3 nucleotide sequence: TGTGCCAGCAGCCAAGATCGAGAGGAGACCCAGTACTTC. It codes for CASSQDREETQYF.

This rearrangement joins TRBV18 to TRBJ1-5, with D possibly TRBD1 on 5 matching bases. Per germline, CDR1 KGHSH and CDR2 LQKENI. V lost 2 bases to trimming and J lost 5 bases, with 13 bases between them. The CDR3 totals 15 residues. CDR3 bases: TGTGCCAGCTCACCAGCAGGGTCGTGGGATCAGCCCCAGCATTTT. This sequence encodes CASSPAGSWDQPQHF.

This chain uses TRBV24-1 with TRBJ2-3, with D unclear. Trimming stripped 4 bases from V and 2 bases from J, with 12 bases between. The CDR3 is made up of 15 amino acids. Germline V CDR1 and CDR2: KGHDR, SFDVKD. The CDR3 spells CATSDPGGNTDTQYF. CDR3 DNA sequence: TGTGCCACCAGTGACCCCGGTGGGAACACAGATACGCAGTATTTT.

The CDR3 reads CASSLRQGGYEQYF. The CDR3 coding sequence is TGCGCCAGCAGCTTGAGGCAGGGGGGGTACGAGCAGTACTTC. The chain uses TRBV5-1 and TRBJ2-7; D is perhaps TRBD1 or TRBD2 (7 bases each). V gave up 1 base and J gave up 4 bases, with 12 bases separating them. Germline V gene data show CDR1 as SGHRS and CDR2 as YFSETQ. The CDR3 runs 14 residues.

The V and J genes are TRBV9 and TRBJ2-3; D is ambiguous. The CDR3 length is 16 residues. V gave up 3 bases and J gave up 3 bases, with 17 bases separating them. CDR1 and CDR2 (germline): SGDLS, YYNGEE. In nucleotides, the CDR3 is TGTGCCAGCAGCGGGACCCCAGGCAGGCCTACAGATACGCAGTATTTT. Amino acids: CASSGTPGRPTDTQYF.

This chain connects TRBV27 to TRBJ2-5; D is unresolved. The CDR3 consists of 15 residues. V gave up 5 bases and J gave up 4 bases, with 17 bases separating them. The germline CDR1 and CDR2 sequences are MNHEY and SMNVEV (reference sequence). The CDR3 protein is CASSPRGIWGETQYF. The CDR3 coding sequence is TGTGCCAGCAGTCCCCGTGGAATTTGGGGAGAGACCCAGTACTTC.

This chain uses TRBV28 with TRBJ2-7; a weak D match, TRBD2 (7 bases). Trimming removed 9 bases at V and 3 bases at J, with 27 bases between. The CDR3 length is 17 residues. Per germline, CDR1 MDHEN and CDR2 SYDVKM. The CDR3 nucleotides are TGTGCCAGTTCCGCGAGACTCGCCAGGGGCGGGAGCTACGAGCAGTACTTC. Amino acid sequence: CASSARLARGGSYEQYF.

Of note for this clone: The same CDR3 is also encoded by other DNA sequences in this sample. The V call is TRBV19, the J call TRBJ2-3, with 9 bases that match TRBD1. Per germline, CDR1 LNHDA and CDR2 SQIVND (reference sequence). V lost 3 bases, J lost 2 bases, and 3 bases stayed unmatched. This CDR3 has 15 amino acids. CDR3 DNA sequence: TGTGCCAGTAGTATTGGGACAGGGACCACAGATACGCAGTATTTT. It yields the protein CASSIGTGTTDTQYF.

The chain is built from TRBV3-1 (or the pseudogene TRBV3-2) and TRBJ2-5; TRBD2 agrees at 13 bases. Germline V gene data show CDR1 as LGHDT and CDR2 as YNNKEL (reference sequence). V trimming: 2 bases; J trimming: 1 base; junction bases outside the gene matches: 4. This CDR3 has 17 residues. CDR3 amino acids: CASSQKGTSGTQETQYF. The CDR3 DNA follows: TGTGCCAGCAGCCAAAAGGGGACTAGCGGGACCCAAGAGACCCAGTACTTC.

This rearrangement joins TRBV11-2 to TRBJ2-3; 10 nucleotides align to TRBD2. Trimming removed 3 bases from V and 4 bases from J; junction bases left unmatched: 7. The germline gives CDR1 SGHAT, CDR2 FQNNGV. This CDR3 spans 16 amino acids. Here the CDR3 reads CASSFSLAGVSDTQYF. CDR3 DNA: TGTGCCAGCAGCTTCAGTCTAGCGGGAGTGTCAGATACGCAGTATTTT.